This is a list of T cell receptor beta chains from one sample in a study of blood T cell repertoires in COVID-19. TCRdb's table, derived via immunoSEQ multiplex PCR, lists solely in-frame clones and lacks some. The data hold 240,000 or so clones, with roughly 90% observed a single time. Material for sequencing was peripheral blood. These receptors came from a young woman with acute or convalescent COVID-19. The CDR3 runs from the conserved cysteine through the conserved F or W. Fields, in order: D gene, J gene, clone size, V gene, CDR3 DNA, CDR3 protein. D genes are given only for firm matches. Expanded clones are given a class, and other clones once, few, many or no size at all.

- TRBJ1-2 - TRBV6-5 TGTGCCAGCAGTTACGGCAGGGGCTACACCTTC CASSYGRGYTF
TRBD1 TRBJ1-2 - TRBV19 TGTGCCAGTGGGACAGGTCTGGGAGGCTACACCTTC CASGTGLGGYTF
- TRBJ2-6 - TRBV19 TGTGCCACCCGGCAGGGCTCTGGGGCCAACGTCCTGACTTTC CATRQGSGANVLTF
TRBD1 TRBJ2-3 - TRBV12-5 TGTGCTAGTGGTTTGGACCGGACAGGGTTGGATACGCAGTATTTT CASGLDRTGLDTQYF
TRBD1 TRBJ1-1 - TRBV7-2 TGTGCCAGCAGCTTGGACAGGGGGAGCACTGAAGCTTTCTTT CASSLDRGSTEAFF
- TRBJ1-2 - TRBV10-3 TGTGCCATCAGTGAGTCGTTTAGCGGGGGGAACTATGGCTACACCTTC CAISESFSGGNYGYTF
TRBD2 TRBJ2-5 - TRBV7-2 TGTGCCAGCAGAATGGGACTAGCGGGAGGGTTGCCCCAAGAGACCCAGTACTTC CASRMGLAGGLPQETQYF
TRBD2 TRBJ2-1 - TRBV7-6 TGTGCCAGCAGCTTGCTAGCGGGAGGGATGAATGAGCAGTTCTTC CASSLLAGGMNEQFF
- TRBJ1-5 - TRBV6-6 TGTGCCAGCAGTCCGGGACGAGACAGGTCGCCCCAGCATTTT CASSPGRDRSPQHF
- TRBJ1-5 - TRBV27 TGTGCCAGCAGTTTCCTCCCCGGGGTGGATCAGCCCCAGCATTTT CASSFLPGVDQPQHF
- TRBJ2-5 - TRBV6-2/TRBV6-3 TGTGCCAGCAGTTCATCCGGGAGCCAAGAGACCCAGTACTTC CASSSSGSQETQYF
- TRBJ1-1 - TRBV27 TGTGCCAGCAGTTTACGCGTACAGAATGAAGCTTTCTTT CASSLRVQNEAFF
- TRBJ1-2 - TRBV15 TGTGCCACCAGCAGAGTTGGACAGTGGAGAGGCTACACCTTC CATSRVGQWRGYTF
- TRBJ2-1 - TRBV29-1 TGCAGCGTTTGGGCCAATGAGCAGTTCTTC CSVWANEQFF
- TRBJ2-7 few TRBV13 TGTGCCAGCACACAGACCGGGGTAGTTATCGAGCAGTACTTC CASTQTGVVIEQYF
- TRBJ1-5 - TRBV27 TGTGCCAGCAGTTTCCAGGGGCGCAATCAGCCCCAGCATTTT CASSFQGRNQPQHF
- TRBJ2-7 once TRBV11-1 TGTGCCAGCAGCCTGGACTCTCCTTCCTACGAGCAGTACTTC CASSLDSPSYEQYF
- TRBJ2-5 - TRBV20-1 TGCAGTGCTAATCGGCAAGAGACCCAGTACTTC CSANRQETQYF
TRBD2 TRBJ2-2 - TRBV7-8 TGTGCCAGCAGCGCCCCAGCGGGAGGGCCCGGCGGGGAGCTGTTTTTT CASSAPAGGPGGELFF
- TRBJ1-5 - TRBV28 TGTGCCAGCAGGCAACACGATAGCAATCAGCCCCAGCATTTT CASRQHDSNQPQHF
- TRBJ2-2 - TRBV9 TGTGCCAGCAGCGCCCCAAGGAGGGGAAAAAACACCGGGGAGCTGTTTTTT CASSAPRRGKNTGELFF
- TRBJ1-3 few TRBV7-9 TGTGCCAGCAGCCTAGAGACAGCTGCTGGAAACACCATATATTTT CASSLETAAGNTIYF
- TRBJ2-4 - TRBV6-4 TGTGCCAGCAGTGCCCCTCGTAGAACTACCAAAAACATTCAGTACTTC CASSAPRRTTKNIQYF
TRBD2 TRBJ2-1 - TRBV10-1 TGCGCCAGCAGTGAGGAAAGCGGGAGGGCCGGGAATGAGCAGTTCTTC CASSEESGRAGNEQFF
- TRBJ2-1 - TRBV3-1/TRBV3-2 TGTGCCAGCAGCCAAGAGGGGGCAGCCTACAATGAGCAGTTCTTC CASSQEGAAYNEQFF
- TRBJ1-1 - TRBV18 TGTGCCAGCTCACTGGATAGGGCGGGCACTGAAGCTTTCTTT CASSLDRAGTEAFF
TRBD1 TRBJ1-5 - TRBV7-8 TGTGCCAGCAGCGGGACAGTGTCCCTTAATCAGCCCCAGCATTTT CASSGTVSLNQPQHF
TRBD2 TRBJ2-7 - TRBV29-1 TGCAGCGTTGGCCCTTATTCACTAGCGGGAGTTGGAGAGCAGTACTTC CSVGPYSLAGVGEQYF
- TRBJ2-7 - TRBV4-1 TGCGCCAGCAGCCAAGATGGGGGGAAGAACCGGGGTTCCTACGAGCAGTACTTC CASSQDGGKNRGSYEQYF
TRBD1 TRBJ2-7 - TRBV15 TGTGCCACCAGCAGAGATCAGGGTCCGGGACAGGGGGCTCACGAGCAGTACTTC CATSRDQGPGQGAHEQYF
- TRBJ2-7 - TRBV21-1 TGTGCCAGCCGAACCCGCTATTCCCCCGGGGGCGAGCAGTACTTC CASRTRYSPGGEQYF
TRBD2 TRBJ2-7 - TRBV10-3 TGTGCCATCAGTGGATCTAGCGGGAGGCCCTACGAGCAGTACTTC CAISGSSGRPYEQYF
TRBD1 TRBJ1-4 once TRBV6-6 TGTGCCAGCAGTTATTCCGGGACAGGGGATGAAAAACTGTTTTTT CASSYSGTGDEKLFF
- TRBJ1-4 - TRBV7-9 TGTGCCAGCAGCTTAGCAGGGAGAAGGAAAAAACTGTTTTTT CASSLAGRRKKLFF
TRBD1 TRBJ1-1 - TRBV10-3 TGTGCCATCAGTGGGACAGGGCGAGCTTTCTTT CAISGTGRAFF
- TRBJ2-7 - TRBV11-3 TGTGCCAGCAGCAGTAGACTGGCAGCCTACGAGCAGTACTTC CASSSRLAAYEQYF
- TRBJ1-2 - TRBV15 TGTGCCACCAGCACAGGGCCCAACTATGGCTACACCTTC CATSTGPNYGYTF
- TRBJ1-5 - TRBV27 TGTGCCAGCAGTCCGTACAGGGATCAGCCCCAGCATTTT CASSPYRDQPQHF
- TRBJ2-1 - TRBV5-1 TGCGCCAGCAGCTTGGCCGGTGGGCGATACAATGAGCAGTTCTTC CASSLAGGRYNEQFF
- TRBJ2-7 - TRBV5-6 TGTGCCAGCAGCCCCGGCTCGGGGATCCACGAGCAGTACTTC CASSPGSGIHEQYF
TRBD2 TRBJ2-1 - TRBV18 TGTGCCAGCTCACTAGGCGCGGGAGTGGGCGGCAATGAGCAGTTCTTC CASSLGAGVGGNEQFF
TRBD2 TRBJ2-7 few TRBV6-1 TGTGCCAGCAGTGATCGACTCGTAGCGGGATCCTACGAGCAGTACTTC CASSDRLVAGSYEQYF
TRBD2 TRBJ2-1 - TRBV9 TGTGCCAGCACGACCTCGGGGGGGCTCAACAATGAGCAGTTCTTC CASTTSGGLNNEQFF